The source of this T cell receptor (beta chain) is a study of molecular identifiers for immune sequencing clone quantification. Bulk TCR libraries used previously described methods and listed TCR primers. TCRdb passed the PCR reads through MiXCR, listing each CDR3 protein once. The profile covers about 630,000 distinct CDR3 sequences, with about 25% appearing a single time and about 0.84% taken by the ten largest. For naive CD8 T cells, sorting used the CD8+CD4-CCR7+CD45RA+ phenotype. Study-level findings and limits: Clones above 20 RNA copies contained over 98% of effector molecules and under 1% of naive molecules.

Trimming stripped 6 bases from V and 7 bases from J, with 16 bases between. Germline CDR1 is DFQATT and CDR2 is SNEGSKA (reference sequence). The CDR3 has 12 residues. This clonotype was recorded at least ten times. Its antigen is not identified. This receptor was obtained from a human donor in good health. Some libraries in this study had Jurkat cell RNA spiked in. This chain joins TRBV20-1 and TRBJ2-7; D possibly matches TRBD1 or TRBD2 (5 bases each). Specimen: naive CD8+ T cells from blood, with Jurkat cell RNA spiked in. Noted subset: FACS-sorted CD8+CD4-CCR7+CD45RA+ naive T cells. The CDR3 DNA reads TGCAGTGCCAACCTTATTGGGGGAGAGCAGTACTTC. Protein product: CSANLIGGEQYF.